This is a list of T cell receptor beta chains from one sample in a study of T cell changes during pregnancy in multiple sclerosis. The repertoire was sequenced with immunoSEQ multiplex PCR; TCRdb's copy has only in-frame clones and lacks some. Of some 46,000 clones detected, almost 95% appear once; the ten largest clones hold roughly 2.3%. This material consisted of peripheral blood, taken in the third trimester of pregnancy. The receptors derive from a female donor with multiple sclerosis, enrolled in a pregnancy study. CDR3s include the opening cysteine and the closing phenylalanine or tryptophan. The D gene is left open where the match is weak. Size values are once, few and many counts, or a class for expanded clones, and some rows have none.

clone_size | d_call | j_call | v_call | cdr3_aa | cdr3_nt
once | TRBD1 | TRBJ1-5 | TRBV28 | CASRQDRGGQPQHF | TGTGCCAGCAGGCAAGACAGGGGAGGTCAGCCCCAGCATTTT
. | TRBD1 | TRBJ2-7 | TRBV7-9 | CASSATGADEQYF | TGTGCCAGCAGCGCTACAGGGGCGGACGAGCAGTACTTC
. | . | TRBJ1-1 | TRBV9 | CASSPRGGNTEAFF | TGTGCCAGCAGCCCAAGGGGCGGGAACACTGAAGCTTTCTTT
. | TRBD2 | TRBJ2-3 | TRBV5-1 | CASSRTSSTDTQYF | TGCGCCAGCAGCCGGACTAGCAGCACAGATACGCAGTATTTT
. | . | TRBJ1-5 | TRBV27 | CASRRAIDQPQHF | TGTGCCAGCAGAAGAGCAATCGATCAGCCCCAGCATTTT
. | . | TRBJ1-1 | TRBV4-3 | CASSVGVVVGTEAFF | TGCGCCAGCAGCGTCGGGGTCGTAGTTGGGACTGAAGCTTTCTTT
. | . | TRBJ2-5 | TRBV7-2 | CASSLSGGETQYF | TGTGCCAGCAGCTTATCAGGCGGGGAGACCCAGTACTTC
. | TRBD1 | TRBJ1-3 | TRBV7-6 | CASSFFDRGHIISGNTIYF | TGTGCCAGCAGCTTTTTCGACAGGGGGCACATCATCTCTGGAAACACCATATATTTT
. | TRBD2 | TRBJ2-3 | TRBV19 | CASSIKGLAGTDTQYF | TGTGCCAGTAGTATAAAGGGACTAGCGGGGACAGATACGCAGTATTTT
. | . | TRBJ2-7 | TRBV11-2 | CASSFGRGDYEQYF | TGTGCCAGCAGCTTCGGGAGAGGGGACTACGAGCAGTACTTC
once | . | TRBJ2-3 | TRBV4-1 | CASSPTGGTDTQYF | TGCGCCAGCAGCCCGACAGGCGGCACAGATACGCAGTATTTT
. | . | TRBJ2-7 | TRBV5-1 | CASSLSPSYEQYF | TGCGCCAGCAGCTTGAGTCCGAGTTACGAGCAGTACTTC
. | . | TRBJ2-7 | TRBV7-2 | CASSPTLSSYEQYF | TGTGCCAGCAGCCCAACTCTCTCCTCCTACGAGCAGTACTTC
. | . | TRBJ1-1 | TRBV19 | CASSWAGEMTNTEAFF | TGTGCCAGTAGTTGGGCAGGGGAAATGACGAACACTGAAGCTTTCTTT
. | . | TRBJ1-2 | TRBV10-3 | CATSAGDKVGGYTF | TGTGCCACCTCGGCGGGGGATAAGGTGGGTGGCTACACCTTC
. | TRBD1 | TRBJ1-2 | TRBV6-5 | CASRTGVTYGYTF | TGTGCCAGCAGAACAGGGGTAACCTATGGCTACACCTTC
. | TRBD1 | TRBJ2-3 | TRBV7-9 | CASSPLTGIDTQYF | TGTGCCAGCAGCCCTCTGACAGGGATTGATACGCAGTATTTT
. | TRBD2 | TRBJ2-2 | TRBV18 | CASSPPGLAGSGELFF | TGTGCCAGCTCACCACCAGGCCTAGCGGGATCCGGGGAGCTGTTTTTT
few | . | TRBJ1-1 | TRBV19 | CAVRTRWALNTEAFF | TGTGCCGTAAGAACCAGGTGGGCCTTGAACACTGAAGCTTTCTTT
. | . | TRBJ1-1 | TRBV5-8 | CASSQDGDYTEAFF | TGTGCCAGCAGCCAGGACGGGGATTACACTGAAGCTTTCTTT
. | . | TRBJ1-2 | TRBV11-2 | CASSSQQGTGLGGYTF | TGTGCCAGCAGCTCGCAGCAGGGGACGGGCCTAGGTGGCTACACCTTC
. | TRBD2 | TRBJ2-1 | TRBV19 | CASRTSGNDNEQFF | TGTGCCAGCCGGACTAGCGGGAATGACAATGAGCAGTTCTTC